This TCR beta chain originates from a study of post-analysis software for immune sequencing data (dated by TCRdb to between 2015 and 2017). Notes on the research overall: Recorded disease courses included relapsing-remitting, secondary progressive and progressive-relapsing multiple sclerosis, with some patients lacking subtype annotation. A subset of samples was prepared in parallel using single-end sample barcoding, then pooled and co-amplified after Illumina adapter ligation. Patient repertoires were compared against ten to twelve previously published healthy control repertoires from donors aged roughly 6 to 26 years.

To demonstrate the VDJtools post-analysis software, the study profiled TCR beta repertoires from the peripheral blood of about a dozen young patients with multiple sclerosis. The multiple sclerosis patients were children and adolescents between roughly 6 and 16 years of age. CDR1 and CDR2 are drawn from the germline V gene (reference sequence): SEHNR, FQNEAQ. V has 4 bases trimmed and J has 2 bases trimmed; junction bases matching no gene number 4. The CDR3 runs 14 residues from the cysteine to the phenylalanine. CDR3 DNA is the only sequence kept; it has 42 bases, read in frame from the first base. The paper as a whole reports these results and caveats: Patients showed significantly higher frequencies than controls for five TRBV segments, among them TRBV5-6, TRBV5-1 and TRBV20-1. Direct clustering with F measure revealed strong co-clustering of samples prepared in the same batch, which led to a batch-effect correction. Normalized Chao1 diversity was significantly lower in multiple sclerosis patients than controls, suggesting substantial peripheral T-cell clonal expansion. The control group was slightly older than the multiple sclerosis patient group.

In its sample, this clonotype was seen a few times. Its antigen is still unknown. One base away there is no much larger clone; base qualities are not given. Library prep was done by PCR. The sequencing machine was an Illumina HiSeq 2500. Unique molecular identifiers were incorporated into TCR beta cDNA libraries to reduce PCR and sequencing biases. Approximately 500,000 cDNA molecules were obtained per 1 to 10 million input T cells, so each molecule approximated one T cell. The same protocol used for the earlier healthy control dataset was applied to prepare and sequence the patient libraries. Within a given batch, samples were prepared together, multiplexed and sequenced on the same HiSeq lane. Turning to the authors' computational methods: MIGEC handled the raw barcoded reads, throwing out single-read molecular identifier groups before consensus assembly and CDR3 extraction. Clonotype tables were post-analysed with VDJtools, and diversity was normalized by down-sampling all datasets to the smallest sample size. In repertoire overlap clustering, CDR3 amino acid sequences, but not nucleotide sequences, were matched to correct batch-related cross-sample contamination. Using fastp at Q25 and MiXCR, TCRdb reprocessed the public reads and kept productive beta chains. Duplicate CDR3 protein sequences are folded into a single record with the most common DNA and genes. The V and J calls and clone size are TCRdb's, not the authors'. Within this sample are approximately 690,000 distinct CDR3 sequences, with 55% to 60% of them counted one time only. The ten top clones hold about 11% of the sample.

This chain is built from TRBV7-9 and TRBJ2-7; a stretch of 8 junction bases matches TRBD2. The origin of this receptor is a girl aged 2-10 years with multiple sclerosis. The source material was blood. Read as DNA, the sequence is TGTGCCAGCAGCTCTGGGGGACTAGCCTACGAGCAGTACTTC. It specifies CASSSGGLAYEQYF.